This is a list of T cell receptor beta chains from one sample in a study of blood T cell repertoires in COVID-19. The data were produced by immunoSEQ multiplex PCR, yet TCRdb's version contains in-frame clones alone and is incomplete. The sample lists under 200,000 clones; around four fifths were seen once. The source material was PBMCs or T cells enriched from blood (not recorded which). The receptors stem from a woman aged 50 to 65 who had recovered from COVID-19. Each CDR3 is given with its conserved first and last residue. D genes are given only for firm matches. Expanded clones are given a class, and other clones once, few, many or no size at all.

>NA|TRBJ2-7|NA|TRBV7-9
TGTGCCAGCAGCTTAGGGACCGGGACATCCTACGAGCAGTACTTC
CASSLGTGTSYEQYF
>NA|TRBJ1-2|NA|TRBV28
TGTGCCGCCGGGAGAAATGGCTACACCTTC
CAAGRNGYTF
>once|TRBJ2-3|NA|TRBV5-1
TGCGCCAGCAGCTTGGACCTAGGTAGCCACACAGATACGCAGTATTTT
CASSLDLGSHTDTQYF
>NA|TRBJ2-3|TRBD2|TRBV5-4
TGTGCCAGCAGCGGTGGACTAGCGATCACAGATACGCAGTATTTT
CASSGGLAITDTQYF
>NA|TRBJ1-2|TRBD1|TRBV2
TGTGCCAGCAGAGGGACAGGCCTCTATGGCTACACCTTC
CASRGTGLYGYTF
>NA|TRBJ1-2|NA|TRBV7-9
TGTGCCAGCAGCCGAGCTGGGGGAGGATCTGGCTACACCTTC
CASSRAGGGSGYTF
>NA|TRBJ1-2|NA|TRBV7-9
TGTGCCAGCAGCTTAGAAACGGGTTATAGGGGCTACACCTTC
CASSLETGYRGYTF
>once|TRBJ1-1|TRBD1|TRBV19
TGTGCCAGTAGTACCGGGACAGGGATGACTGAAGCTTTCTTT
CASSTGTGMTEAFF
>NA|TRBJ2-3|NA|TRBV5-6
TGTGCCAGCAGCGGCTCTAGTGATACGCAGTATTTT
CASSGSSDTQYF
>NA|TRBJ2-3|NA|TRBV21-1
TGTGCCAGCAGCAGCAAGAAGGGGCGCACAGATACGCAGTATTTT
CASSSKKGRTDTQYF
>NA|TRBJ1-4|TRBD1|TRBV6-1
TGTGCCAGCAGTGACAACAGGGGAGTCGGGGAAAAACTGTTTTTT
CASSDNRGVGEKLFF
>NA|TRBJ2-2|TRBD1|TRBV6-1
TGTGCCAGCAGTGACGGGGCAGGGGGCACCGGGGAGCTGTTTTTT
CASSDGAGGTGELFF
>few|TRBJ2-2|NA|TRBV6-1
TGTGCCAGCAGTGACCAGGGGAACACCGGGGAGCTGTTTTTT
CASSDQGNTGELFF
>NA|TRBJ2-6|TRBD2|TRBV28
TGTGCCAGCAGGGGCGGGAGGCTTGGGGCCAACGTCCTGACTTTC
CASRGGRLGANVLTF
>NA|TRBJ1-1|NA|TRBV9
TGTGCCAGCAGCGTAGGGAGTAGCTTGGGCACTGAAGCTTTCTTT
CASSVGSSLGTEAFF
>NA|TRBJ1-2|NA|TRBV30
TGTGCCTCCTATAACTATGGCTACACCTTC
CASYNYGYTF
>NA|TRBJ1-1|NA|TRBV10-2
TGCGCCAGCAGCAAAGAGGGAGGAAGAGTCTTTGAAGCTTTCTTT
CASSKEGGRVFEAFF
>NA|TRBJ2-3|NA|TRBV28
TGTGCCAGCAGTTTAAAGAGAGATACGCAGTATTTT
CASSLKRDTQYF
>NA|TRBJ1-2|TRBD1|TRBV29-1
TGCAGCGCGGGGGAGGGGGCGATGGATGGCTACACCTTC
CSAGEGAMDGYTF
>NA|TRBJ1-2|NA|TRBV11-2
TGTGCCAGCAGCTTAGGCGGTTATGGCTACACCTTC
CASSLGGYGYTF
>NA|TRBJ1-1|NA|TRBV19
TGTGCCAGTAGGCCCGGGGAACTGGACACTGAAGCTTTCTTT
CASRPGELDTEAFF
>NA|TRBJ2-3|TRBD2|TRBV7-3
TGTGCCAGCAGCCCGTCGGGCGGGGGGTCAGATACGCAGTATTTT
CASSPSGGGSDTQYF
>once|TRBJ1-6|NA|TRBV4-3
TGCGCCAGCAGCCCCGGATGGGCTCCCCTCCACTTT
CASSPGWAPLHF
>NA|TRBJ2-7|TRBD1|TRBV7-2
TGTGCCAGCAGCCCCAGACAGGGGGCCCCCTACGAGCAGTACTTC
CASSPRQGAPYEQYF
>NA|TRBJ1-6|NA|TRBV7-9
TGTGCCAGCAGCCTAGAAGGGGAACAGCCAGATTCACCCCTCCACTTT
CASSLEGEQPDSPLHF
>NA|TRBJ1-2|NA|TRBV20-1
TGCAGTGCTAGTCCAGATAACTATGGCTACACCTTC
CSASPDNYGYTF
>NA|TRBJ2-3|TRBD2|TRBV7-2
TGTGCCAGCAGCTTACTTCTTCGCGGGGGGGCAGATACGCAGTATTTT
CASSLLLRGGADTQYF
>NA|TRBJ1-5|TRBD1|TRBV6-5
TGTGCCAGCAGACCAACAGGGGACAGCAATCAGCCCCAGCATTTT
CASRPTGDSNQPQHF
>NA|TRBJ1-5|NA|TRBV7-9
TGTGCCAGCAGCTTGGGTAATGACGGGCAGCCCCAGCATTTT
CASSLGNDGQPQHF
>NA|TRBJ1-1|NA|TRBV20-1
TGCAGTGCTAGGGGGGGGACTGAAGCTTTCTTT
CSARGGTEAFF